Listed below are T cell receptor beta chains from one sample, sequenced in a study of early T cells in non-severe SARS-CoV-2 infection. From the 5' RACE reads, TCRdb called clonotypes with MiXCR, one entry per CDR3 protein. The sample lists about 64,000 distinct CDR3 sequences, about an eighth occurring once. The sequenced sample was whole blood. All receptors come from an adult who was a healthcare worker with PCR-confirmed SARS-CoV-2 infection or an uninfected control (not recorded which). CDR3s include the opening cysteine and the closing phenylalanine or tryptophan. A D gene is named only where the DNA matches it firmly. Only some rows state a clone size, as once, few, many or a class for expanded clones.

j_call | d_call | clone_size | v_call | cdr3_aa | cdr3_nt
TRBJ1-5 | TRBD1 | many | TRBV6-5 | CASRDSPASNQPQHF | TGTGCCAGCCGGGACAGCCCCGCGAGTAATCAGCCCCAGCATTTT
TRBJ2-7 | TRBD1 | - | TRBV7-6 | CASSRSGGEQYF | TGTGCCAGCAGCCGATCAGGGGGCGAGCAGTACTTC
TRBJ1-2 | - | - | TRBV7-8 | CASSLGLQIYGYTF | TGTGCCAGCAGCTTAGGCCTGCAGATATATGGCTACACCTTC
TRBJ2-1 | TRBD2 | - | TRBV11-3 | CASSLISGGAPYNEQFF | TGTGCCAGCAGCTTAATTAGCGGGGGGGCCCCCTACAATGAGCAGTTCTTC
TRBJ1-1 | TRBD1 | - | TRBV29-1 | CSVELWDRRTEAFF | TGCAGCGTTGAACTATGGGACAGGCGCACTGAAGCTTTCTTT
TRBJ2-7 | TRBD1 | few | TRBV5-5 | CASSLNGQVYEQYF | TGTGCCAGCAGCTTGAACGGACAGGTCTACGAGCAGTACTTC
TRBJ2-3 | TRBD2 | - | TRBV11-2 | CASSLSGGGANTQYF | TGTGCCAGCAGCTTATCCGGCGGGGGGGCAAATACGCAGTATTTT
TRBJ1-5 | TRBD1 | - | TRBV29-1 | CSVRQGGDQPQHF | TGCAGCGTTAGACAGGGCGGTGATCAGCCCCAGCATTTT
TRBJ2-3 | TRBD2 | many | TRBV5-8 | CASSLVRLAGGELTDTQYF | TGTGCCAGCAGCTTGGTCCGTCTAGCGGGGGGCGAACTCACAGATACGCAGTATTTT
TRBJ1-5 | - | many | TRBV11-2 | CASSLAGAAQPQHF | TGTGCCAGCAGCCTCGCAGGGGCAGCTCAGCCCCAGCATTTT
TRBJ1-4 | - | few | TRBV14 | CASSQDSIKLFF | TGTGCCAGCAGCCAAGATTCTATAAAACTGTTTTTT
TRBJ2-1 | TRBD2 | many | TRBV7-2 | CASSLDAGLANNEQFF | TGTGCCAGCAGCTTAGACGCTGGACTAGCGAACAATGAGCAGTTCTTC
TRBJ2-7 | TRBD2 | few | TRBV6-2/TRBV6-3 | CASSPPLAGALYEQYF | TGTGCCAGCAGCCCCCCACTAGCGGGGGCCCTCTACGAGCAGTACTTC
TRBJ1-1 | - | few | TRBV3-1 | CASSQALGVTSTEAFF | TGTGCCAGCAGCCAAGCTCTCGGGGTCACGAGCACTGAAGCTTTCTTT
TRBJ1-2 | - | - | TRBV7-9 | CASSLAMPGEGISRYGYTF | TGTGCCAGCAGCTTAGCCATGCCCGGGGAAGGGATCTCTAGGTATGGCTACACCTTC
TRBJ1-1 | - | few | TRBV20-1 | CSARPPQGKVPEAFF | TGCAGTGCTAGACCCCCACAGGGAAAGGTCCCTGAAGCTTTCTTT
TRBJ1-2 | - | many | TRBV6-5 | CASSYGVDGYTF | TGTGCCAGCAGTTACGGGGTAGATGGCTACACCTTC
TRBJ2-7 | TRBD1 | - | TRBV7-2 | CASSKRTGAYEQYF | TGTGCCAGCAGCAAAAGGACAGGTGCCTACGAGCAGTACTTC
TRBJ2-6 | - | few | TRBV29-1 | CSVAPSGANVLTF | TGCAGCGTTGCCCCCTCCGGGGCCAACGTCCTGACTTTC
TRBJ1-3 | - | - | TRBV9 | CASSPGESVRSGNTIYF | TGTGCCAGCAGCCCAGGCGAATCGGTCCGCTCTGGAAACACCATATATTTT
TRBJ2-7 | TRBD2 | few | TRBV7-2 | CASSLSGGDYEQYF | TGTGCCAGCAGCCTTAGCGGGGGGGATTACGAGCAGTACTTC
TRBJ2-7 | TRBD2 | - | TRBV5-4 | CASSVSGVDYEQYF | TGTGCCAGCAGCGTCAGCGGGGTGGACTACGAGCAGTACTTC
TRBJ2-1 | - | - | TRBV12-3/TRBV12-4 | CASSPDFGGVHEQFF | TGTGCCAGCAGTCCCGACTTTGGCGGGGTGCATGAGCAGTTCTTC
TRBJ2-7 | - | - | TRBV30 | CAWSVGYEQYF | TGTGCCTGGAGTGTCGGGTACGAGCAGTACTTC
TRBJ2-7 | TRBD1 | - | TRBV15 | CATSSRDRGYEQYF | TGTGCCACCAGCAGCCGGGACAGGGGGTACGAGCAGTACTTC
TRBJ1-2 | - | - | TRBV28 | CASSEREEDGYTF | TGTGCCAGCAGCGAGAGGGAGGAGGATGGCTACACCTTC
TRBJ2-7 | TRBD1 | few | TRBV3-1 | CASSHAGTDEQYF | TGTGCCAGCAGCCATGCTGGGACAGACGAGCAGTACTTC
TRBJ2-5 | TRBD2 | few | TRBV7-6 | CASSLAGGESQETQYF | TGTGCCAGCAGCTTAGCGGGGGGGGAATCTCAAGAGACCCAGTACTTC
TRBJ2-3 | - | few | TRBV10-3 | CAISRGRGTDTQYF | TGTGCCATCAGCCGTGGGCGGGGCACAGATACGCAGTATTTT
TRBJ2-3 | - | - | TRBV24-1 | CATSGGPRSTDTQYF | TGTGCCACCAGTGGGGGGCCCAGAAGCACAGATACGCAGTATTTT
TRBJ1-3 | - | - | TRBV29-1 | CSVGRGNTIYF | TGCAGCGTTGGTCGGGGAAACACCATATATTTT
TRBJ1-4 | - | many | TRBV7-9 | CASSLGTGAQDNEKLFF | TGTGCCAGCAGCTTAGGTACGGGGGCACAGGATAATGAAAAACTGTTTTTT
TRBJ2-3 | - | many | TRBV7-8 | CASSRTEFTDTQYF | TGTGCCAGCAGCAGGACAGAGTTCACAGATACGCAGTATTTT
TRBJ2-1 | TRBD2 | few | TRBV27 | CASSTLAGEQFF | TGTGCCAGCAGTACTCTAGCGGGAGAGCAGTTCTTC
TRBJ1-6 | - | few | TRBV12-2 | CASRSGPIYNSPLHF | TGTGCAAGTCGCTCGGGACCGATCTATAATTCACCCCTCCACTTT
TRBJ2-5 | TRBD2 | - | TRBV4-2 | CASSQDLTSGEISKVF | TGTGCCAGCAGCCAAGATCTGACTAGCGGGGAAATTTCCAAAGTTTTC
TRBJ2-2 | - | few | TRBV7-3 | CASSSGLRNTGELFF | TGTGCCAGCAGCTCGGGACTTCGAAACACCGGGGAGCTGTTTTTT
TRBJ2-3 | TRBD1 | few | TRBV7-9 | CASSPGQGVTDTQYF | TGTGCCAGCAGCCCGGGACAGGGTGTAACAGATACGCAGTATTTT
TRBJ1-1 | TRBD1 | - | TRBV29-1 | CSAPTGGSVPEAFF | TGCAGCGCGCCGACAGGGGGCTCAGTCCCTGAAGCTTTCTTT
TRBJ1-2 | - | - | TRBV7-6 | CASSLGWEWGYTF | TGTGCCAGCAGCTTAGGATGGGAGTGGGGCTACACCTTC
TRBJ2-1 | TRBD2 | - | TRBV5-5 | CASSLVERGDNEQFF | TGTGCCAGCAGCTTGGTCGAGCGGGGGGACAATGAGCAGTTCTTC
TRBJ2-3 | - | many | TRBV9 | CASSVKDSPGATDTQYF | TGTGCCAGCAGCGTAAAGGACTCTCCGGGGGCCACAGATACGCAGTATTTT
TRBJ1-1 | TRBD1 | many | TRBV30 | CAWSVHRGAAFF | TGTGCCTGGAGTGTACACAGGGGGGCCGCTTTCTTT
TRBJ2-7 | - | - | TRBV4-2 | CASSQAGPEPSYEQYF | TGTGCCAGCAGCCAAGCGGGACCGGAGCCCTCCTACGAGCAGTACTTC
TRBJ2-3 | TRBD1 | many | TRBV9 | CASSARQGRTDTQYF | TGTGCCAGCAGCGCCAGACAGGGTCGGACAGATACGCAGTATTTT
TRBJ2-5 | - | few | TRBV5-1 | CASSSPGRAKQETQYF | TGCGCCAGCAGCTCACCAGGACGGGCTAAACAAGAGACCCAGTACTTC
TRBJ2-2 | - | - | TRBV9 | CASSPPGGELFF | TGTGCCAGCAGCCCCCCTGGAGGGGAGCTGTTTTTT
TRBJ2-5 | TRBD2 | - | TRBV11-2 | CASSRTRGQETQYF | TGTGCCAGCAGCAGGACTAGGGGACAAGAGACCCAGTACTTC
TRBJ1-3 | - | few | TRBV7-8 | CASSFRSGQTLGNTIYF | TGTGCCAGCAGCTTCCGAAGTGGGCAGACTCTCGGAAACACCATATATTTT
TRBJ1-1 | - | - | TRBV27 | CASSLGTTMNTEAFF | TGTGCCAGCAGTTTGGGGACGACAATGAACACTGAAGCTTTCTTT
TRBJ1-1 | TRBD1 | many | TRBV12-3/TRBV12-4 | CASRTGTGAAEAFF | TGTGCCAGCAGAACCGGGACAGGGGCTGCTGAAGCTTTCTTT
TRBJ2-1 | TRBD2 | - | TRBV2 | CASSPGLAGGRHEQFF | TGTGCCAGCAGCCCGGGACTAGCGGGGGGTAGGCATGAGCAGTTCTTC
TRBJ1-2 | - | many | TRBV9 | CASSGWTANYGYTF | TGTGCCAGCAGCGGATGGACAGCTAACTATGGCTACACCTTC